This T cell receptor beta chain was observed in a study of T cell responses to AZD1222 COVID-19 vaccine. Study-wide results and limits: Sampling that yielded the repertoires occurred only after the peak T cell response. Of the AZD1222 recipients, only 5 to 7 were seropositive at baseline. Mostly white British, mostly female donors; authors suggested clonal diversity may be underestimated.

Concerning this clone itself: Its target is not known.

The assay was immunoSEQ multiplex PCR, and TCRdb's table has in-frame clones only and misses some. The sample holds some 94,000 clones, around 90% seen once. V lost 4 bases and J 8 bases, leaving 20 bases between the germline ends. The CDR3 has 16 amino acids. The germline V gene has CDR1 SEHNR and CDR2 FQNEAQ (reference sequence). This specimen was peripheral blood, taken 28 days after the second AZD1222 dose. The gene calls are TRBV7-9 and TRBJ1-4; a possible D gene is TRBD1 (6 bases). The sequence came from an adult who received the AZD1222 COVID-19 vaccine. In nucleotides, the CDR3 is TGTGCCAGCAGCTCCCTATCCGGGACAACAAGGGAAAAACTGTTTTTT. Its protein product is CASSSLSGTTREKLFF.